Listed below are T cell receptor beta chains from one sample, sequenced in a study of Graves' ophthalmopathy and Graves' hyperthyroidism. One entry per CDR3 protein results from TCRdb running MiXCR on the multiplex PCR reads. This repertoire shows around 590,000 distinct CDR3 sequences, just under 40% found once; its top ten account for 4% to 5%. Sequenced: peripheral blood or thyroid tissue (not recorded which). These receptors were taken from an adult man with Graves' hyperthyroidism. CDR3s include the opening cysteine and the closing phenylalanine or tryptophan. Fields, in order: V gene, D gene, clone size, J gene, CDR3 DNA, CDR3 protein. A D gene is named only where the DNA matches it firmly. Only some rows state a clone size, as once, few, many or a class for expanded clones.

v_call: TRBV9
d_call: NA
clone_size: many
j_call: TRBJ1-6
cdr3_nt: TGTGCCAGCGGAAGTCCCGGAGGAGCTTCACCCCTCCACTTT
cdr3_aa: CASGSPGGASPLHF

v_call: TRBV7-9
d_call: NA
clone_size: NA
j_call: TRBJ1-4
cdr3_nt: TGTGCCAGCAGCTTAGGGTCACTGGCTAATGAAAAACTGTTTTTT
cdr3_aa: CASSLGSLANEKLFF

v_call: TRBV7-9
d_call: TRBD1
clone_size: many
j_call: TRBJ2-7
cdr3_nt: TGTGCCAGCAGCTTAACGACAGGGGGGGCCTACGAGCAGTACTTC
cdr3_aa: CASSLTTGGAYEQYF

v_call: TRBV13
d_call: NA
clone_size: many
j_call: TRBJ2-7
cdr3_nt: TGTGCCAGCAGCTTTGGGTCCGCCTACGAGCAGTACTTC
cdr3_aa: CASSFGSAYEQYF

v_call: TRBV24-1
d_call: TRBD1
clone_size: many
j_call: TRBJ1-5
cdr3_nt: TGTGCCACCAGTGGGGGACAGGGAAATCAGCCCCAGCATTTT
cdr3_aa: CATSGGQGNQPQHF

v_call: TRBV6-1
d_call: NA
clone_size: many
j_call: TRBJ1-5
cdr3_nt: TGTGCCAGCAGTGAAGGGGGAGGGACCCCCCGCGGCAATCAGCCCCAGCATTTT
cdr3_aa: CASSEGGGTPRGNQPQHF

v_call: TRBV20-1
d_call: TRBD1
clone_size: many
j_call: TRBJ1-1
cdr3_nt: TGCAGTGCTCCCGGACAGGGAAAGACTGAAGCTTTCTTT
cdr3_aa: CSAPGQGKTEAFF

v_call: TRBV11-2
d_call: TRBD1
clone_size: NA
j_call: TRBJ2-7
cdr3_nt: TGTGCCAGCAGCCTAGGCCCGCCGGGACAGGGGGCCTACGAGCAGTACTTC
cdr3_aa: CASSLGPPGQGAYEQYF

v_call: TRBV19
d_call: NA
clone_size: NA
j_call: TRBJ1-4
cdr3_nt: TGTGCCAGTAGTATAACATCTACAGGGAACGAGGAACTGTTTTTT
cdr3_aa: CASSITSTGNEELFF

v_call: TRBV20-1
d_call: TRBD1
clone_size: NA
j_call: TRBJ1-2
cdr3_nt: TGCAGTGCTAGATCATGGACAGGGAGCGGCTACACCTTC
cdr3_aa: CSARSWTGSGYTF

v_call: TRBV6-6
d_call: NA
clone_size: NA
j_call: TRBJ2-7
cdr3_nt: TGTGCCAGCAGTTACTTTACAGGGAGCACAGATACGCAGTACTTC
cdr3_aa: CASSYFTGSTDTQYF

v_call: TRBV12-3/TRBV12-4
d_call: NA
clone_size: many
j_call: TRBJ1-5
cdr3_nt: TGTGCCAGCAGTTTTGGAGACACTGATAATCAGCCCCAGCATTTT
cdr3_aa: CASSFGDTDNQPQHF

v_call: TRBV20-1
d_call: NA
clone_size: NA
j_call: TRBJ1-4
cdr3_nt: TGCAGTGCTTCACCACTAGCGGGGGAAAAACTGTTTTTT
cdr3_aa: CSASPLAGEKLFF

v_call: TRBV29-1
d_call: NA
clone_size: many
j_call: TRBJ2-7
cdr3_nt: TGCAGCGTTGACAGGGGCTACGAGCAGTACTTC
cdr3_aa: CSVDRGYEQYF

v_call: TRBV29-1
d_call: TRBD1
clone_size: NA
j_call: TRBJ2-1
cdr3_nt: TGCAGCGAGACAGGGGATGGAGATGAGCAGTTCTTC
cdr3_aa: CSETGDGDEQFF

v_call: TRBV24-1
d_call: TRBD1
clone_size: NA
j_call: TRBJ2-7
cdr3_nt: TGTGCCACCAGTTTACAGGGGGCTAACGAGCAGTACTTC
cdr3_aa: CATSLQGANEQYF

v_call: TRBV9
d_call: NA
clone_size: many
j_call: TRBJ1-6
cdr3_nt: TGTGCCAGCAGCGTAGACTCGGGACTATATTCTTCACCCCTCCACTTT
cdr3_aa: CASSVDSGLYSSPLHF

v_call: TRBV20-1
d_call: NA
clone_size: few
j_call: TRBJ2-3
cdr3_nt: TGCAGTGCTAGAGATGGGTCGGGGAGAAGCACAGATACGCAGTATTTT
cdr3_aa: CSARDGSGRSTDTQYF

v_call: TRBV3-1
d_call: NA
clone_size: NA
j_call: TRBJ2-5
cdr3_nt: TGTGCCGTGGGGGAGAGGGAGACCCAGTACTTC
cdr3_aa: CAVGERETQYF

v_call: TRBV5-1
d_call: NA
clone_size: many
j_call: TRBJ1-4
cdr3_nt: TGCGCCAGCAGCTTGAAGGGTGGGATACCTAATGAAAAACTGTTTTTT
cdr3_aa: CASSLKGGIPNEKLFF

v_call: TRBV28
d_call: TRBD1
clone_size: NA
j_call: TRBJ1-2
cdr3_nt: TGTGCCAGCAGGCGGGGACAGGGTAAGTGTCGTGGCTACACCTTC
cdr3_aa: CASRRGQGKCRGYTF

v_call: TRBV5-1
d_call: NA
clone_size: many
j_call: TRBJ2-7
cdr3_nt: TGCGCCAGCGCAGGGGATGACTACGAGCAGTACTTC
cdr3_aa: CASAGDDYEQYF

v_call: TRBV10-3
d_call: NA
clone_size: NA
j_call: TRBJ2-7
cdr3_nt: TGTGCCATCAGTGGAGCGGGGACATACAATGAGCAGTACTTC
cdr3_aa: CAISGAGTYNEQYF

v_call: TRBV6-6
d_call: NA
clone_size: NA
j_call: TRBJ1-3
cdr3_nt: TGTGCCAGCAGTTCCCGTTTGCGGTCTGGAAACACCATATATTTT
cdr3_aa: CASSSRLRSGNTIYF

v_call: TRBV24-1
d_call: TRBD1
clone_size: few
j_call: TRBJ2-2
cdr3_nt: TGTGCCACCAGTGACCCTGACAGGGGAAACACCGGGGAGCTGTTTTTT
cdr3_aa: CATSDPDRGNTGELFF

v_call: TRBV19
d_call: NA
clone_size: NA
j_call: TRBJ1-2
cdr3_nt: TGTGCCAGTAGTAGCGGGTCTCTTGGCTACACCTTC
cdr3_aa: CASSSGSLGYTF

v_call: TRBV28
d_call: NA
clone_size: NA
j_call: TRBJ1-2
cdr3_nt: TGTGCCAGCAGTCTCCCCTCCTTGGGTTATGGCTACACCTTC
cdr3_aa: CASSLPSLGYGYTF

v_call: TRBV5-5
d_call: NA
clone_size: many
j_call: TRBJ1-1
cdr3_nt: TGTGCCAGCAGCTTGGGGAGTCCTGAAGCTTTCTTT
cdr3_aa: CASSLGSPEAFF

v_call: TRBV6-6
d_call: NA
clone_size: few
j_call: TRBJ2-7
cdr3_nt: TGTGCCAGCAGTTACTCGCCGGAGTTCGGCGAGCAGTACTTC
cdr3_aa: CASSYSPEFGEQYF

v_call: TRBV7-3
d_call: NA
clone_size: NA
j_call: TRBJ1-5
cdr3_nt: TGTGCCAGCAGCTTATGGGGGGACCAGCATTTT
cdr3_aa: CASSLWGDQHF

v_call: TRBV5-4
d_call: TRBD1
clone_size: NA
j_call: TRBJ1-2
cdr3_nt: TGTGCCAGCAGCCGTCCGGGACAGAACACTCTTGGCTACACCTTC
cdr3_aa: CASSRPGQNTLGYTF

v_call: TRBV2
d_call: NA
clone_size: NA
j_call: TRBJ2-5
cdr3_nt: TGTGCCGGCAGTCCGACAGGGAGGGGTACCGGGGAGACCCAGTACTTC
cdr3_aa: CAGSPTGRGTGETQYF

v_call: TRBV15
d_call: NA
clone_size: NA
j_call: TRBJ1-6
cdr3_nt: TGTGCTTCCAGCCTCAGGGACCTGAATTCACCCCTCCACTTT
cdr3_aa: CASSLRDLNSPLHF

v_call: TRBV29-1
d_call: TRBD2
clone_size: NA
j_call: TRBJ2-5
cdr3_nt: TGCAGCCAAATAGCGGGAAGGAGGGAGACCCAGTACTTC
cdr3_aa: CSQIAGRRETQYF

v_call: TRBV29-1
d_call: NA
clone_size: NA
j_call: TRBJ2-5
cdr3_nt: TGCACCCGCCTCCAAGAGACCCAGTACTTC
cdr3_aa: CTRLQETQYF

v_call: TRBV2
d_call: NA
clone_size: many
j_call: TRBJ2-2
cdr3_nt: TGTGCCAGCAGTGAACGTGGCACCGGGGAGCTGTTTTTT
cdr3_aa: CASSERGTGELFF

v_call: TRBV6-1
d_call: TRBD1
clone_size: NA
j_call: TRBJ1-4
cdr3_nt: TGTGCCAGCAGTCCGGACAGGGACGATGAAAAACTGTTTTTT
cdr3_aa: CASSPDRDDEKLFF

v_call: TRBV24-1
d_call: TRBD2
clone_size: NA
j_call: TRBJ2-3
cdr3_nt: TGTGCCACCAGCCCTAGCGGGAGGTTGGGCACAGATACGCAGTATTTT
cdr3_aa: CATSPSGRLGTDTQYF

v_call: TRBV24-1
d_call: TRBD1
clone_size: once
j_call: TRBJ2-2
cdr3_nt: TGTGCCACCAGTGACGCCCGCCGGGGACAGGGATCGCCCGGGGAGCTGTTTTTT
cdr3_aa: CATSDARRGQGSPGELFF

v_call: TRBV12-3/TRBV12-4
d_call: NA
clone_size: many
j_call: TRBJ1-2
cdr3_nt: TGTGCCAGCATAAGGGGCGGAGCCTATGGCTACACCTTC
cdr3_aa: CASIRGGAYGYTF

v_call: TRBV28
d_call: NA
clone_size: few
j_call: TRBJ2-5
cdr3_nt: TGTGCCAGCAGGAAAGACTGGGCGGAGACCCAGTACTTC
cdr3_aa: CASRKDWAETQYF